This T cell receptor (beta chain) was found in a study of T cell changes during pregnancy in multiple sclerosis. Assay used: immunoSEQ multiplex PCR; TCRdb lists only in-frame clones, some missing. The sample shows 85,000 to 100,000 clones, 90% to 95% of them seen only once. The length of the CDR3 is 16 residues. The germline V gene has CDR1 MNHEY and CDR2 SVGAGI. Trimming cost V 4 bases and J 3 bases; bases outside gene matches: 7. This sequence was found in a female donor with multiple sclerosis, enrolled in a pregnancy study. Sequencing used peripheral blood, obtained after pregnancy. J is TRBJ2-7 and V is TRBV6-5; TRBD2 aligns across 12 bases. DNA of the CDR3: TGTGCCAGCAGTTTGGGACTAGCGGGCCTCAACTACGAGCAGTACTTC. Protein product: CASSLGLAGLNYEQYF.